The 4 T cell receptor beta chains in this list originate from one sample, sequenced in a study of T cells in Graves' hyperthyroidism and ophthalmopathy. RNA transcripts gave rise to amplified TCR beta CDR3 regions. The HTBI primer set served for first-round RT-PCR of the TCR CDR3. Each CDR3 protein gets one entry after TCRdb re-called the multiplex PCR reads with MiXCR. The sample shows around 56,000 distinct CDR3 sequences, roughly 49% of them seen only once. Sequences were obtained from blood. The origin of the receptors is a woman aged 25 to 39 with Graves' ophthalmopathy.

A single count supports this clonotype. The V gene is TRBV7-9, the J gene TRBJ2-2, with 10 bases that match TRBD1. The length of the CDR3 is 17 residues. Germline assignment: CDR1 SEHNR and CDR2 FQNEAQ (reference sequence). The V and J ends lost 6 bases and 7 bases, in that order; junction bases with no gene match: 14. This chain's CDR3 is CASSSTGTGVTGGELFF. As DNA, the CDR3 is TGTGCCAGCAGTTCAACCGGGACAGGGGTTACGGGCGGGGAGCTGTTTTTT. Full variable domain (rest looked up from reference TRBV7-9 and TRBJ2-2): DTGVSQNPRHKITKRGQNVTFRCDPISEHNRLYWYRQTLGQGPEFLTYFQNEAQLEKSRLLSDRFSAERPKGSFSTLEIQRTEQGDSAMYLCASSSTGTGVTGGELFFGEGSRLTVL.

The CDR3: CSARGCGTGEAQPQHF. The CDR3 DNA follows: TGCAGTGCTAGAGGGTGTGGGACAGGGGAGGCTCAGCCCCAGCATTTT. The gene calls are TRBV20-1 and TRBJ1-5; TRBD1 matches at 10 bases. Germline V gene data show CDR1 as DFQATT and CDR2 as SNEGSKA (reference sequence). V shed 1 base and J 6 bases; nucleotides not matched to a gene: 9. The CDR3 contains 16 residues.

In its sample, this clonotype was seen many times. Likely a read error: the CDR3 ends without its conserved phenylalanine or tryptophan. The DNA is omitted, as the CDR3 cannot be located on it reliably, and the CDR3 follows TCRdb's listing. J is TRBJ2-1 and V is TRBV4-1. Per germline, CDR1 MGHRA and CDR2 YSYEKL. Termini included, the CDR3 measures 8 amino acids. CDR3 amino acids: CASSQAGG.

V gene TRBV11-2 combines with J gene TRBJ2-7, with 8 positions matching TRBD2. CDR3 length equals 16 residues. V gave up 3 bases and J gave up 1 base; unmatched junction bases: 8. CDR1 and CDR2 from the germline V gene are SGHAT and FQNNGV. The CDR3 DNA follows: TGTGCCAGCAGCTTCGGGGGGGGGGGTGGGTCCTACGAGCAGTACTTC. It codes for CASSFGGGGGSYEQYF. Using reference TRBV11-2 and TRBJ2-7 for the parts outside the CDR3, the full variable domain is EAGVAQSPRYKIIEKRQSVAFWCNPISGHATLYWYQQILGQGPKLLIQFQNNGVVDDSQLPKDRFSAERLKGVDSTLKIQPAKLEDSAVYLCASSFGGGGGSYEQYFGPGTRLTVT.